The source of this T cell receptor (beta chain) is a study of T cell repertoires in cytomegalovirus infection. The overall study: Public signatures in TCR beta pointed to CMV infection and matching HLA type. General study results and limits: CMV carriers having the relevant HLA were flagged by cumulative public TCR beta family frequency.

With 0 bases removed from V and 4 bases from J, the gap between germline ends came to 7 bases. The CDR3 is 13 residues long. TCRdb reanalysed the reads using MiXCR and keeps one entry per CDR3 protein. The table includes under 150,000 distinct CDR3 sequences, 20% to 30% detected once. Regarding this clonotype: Its specificity is unknown.

V usage is TRBV12-3 or TRBV12-4 and J usage is TRBJ2-7; unclear D gene. This receptor was obtained from a human donor in good health (CMV status not recorded). Some clones in this sample may be carry-over from other donors' samples. Sequencing used PBMCs, sequenced either directly or after in vitro stimulation (not recorded which). CDR3 sequence: CASSLAGWYEQYF. CDR3 nucleotides: TGTGCCAGCAGTTTAGCGGGATGGTACGAGCAGTACTTC.